This T cell receptor beta chain was profiled in a study of shared clonotypes between healthy human individuals. With regard to this clone: Other nucleotide sequences in the sample specify the same CDR3.

This CDR3 spans 14 amino acids. Trimming shortened V by 1 base and J by 0 bases, and 4 bases separated the two germline ends. The germline gives CDR1 SGHRS, CDR2 YFSETQ. TCRdb's copy holds only in-frame clones and misses some; the assay was immunoSEQ multiplex PCR. The top ten clones hold 0.055% to 0.075% of a sample with hundreds of thousands of clones, about 96% of them seen once. Specimen: naive CD4+ T cells sorted from blood. Described subset: CD45RA+ positively selected. The TCR sequence derives from a woman aged 25 to 39 in good health. The chain carries TRBV5-1 and TRBJ1-4; the D is unclear. CDR3 coding DNA: TGCGCCAGCAGCTTGACGCCAACTAATGAAAAACTGTTTTTT. Its protein is CASSLTPTNEKLFF.